This T cell receptor beta chain originates from a study of technical replicates of blood from a handful of donors. This clone came up once. The data were produced by immunoSEQ multiplex PCR, yet TCRdb's version contains in-frame clones alone and is incomplete. The sample yields around 79,000 clones, more than 90% seen once. CDR3 length: 15 amino acids. The V gene's germline CDR1 is SGHVS and CDR2 FNYEAQ. The junction had 4 bases not matched to a gene; V was cut back by 4 bases and J by 4 bases. This clonotype was obtained from a human donor in good health. Some clones in this sample may be carry-over from other donors' samples. The rearrangement uses TRBV7-6 and TRBJ2-1; 10 bases fit TRBD2. Sequencing was performed on T cells isolated from PBMCs. CDR3 nucleotide sequence: TGTGCCAGCAGCTATAGCGGGAGGTCTTACAATGAGCAGTTCTTC. It codes for CASSYSGRSYNEQFF.